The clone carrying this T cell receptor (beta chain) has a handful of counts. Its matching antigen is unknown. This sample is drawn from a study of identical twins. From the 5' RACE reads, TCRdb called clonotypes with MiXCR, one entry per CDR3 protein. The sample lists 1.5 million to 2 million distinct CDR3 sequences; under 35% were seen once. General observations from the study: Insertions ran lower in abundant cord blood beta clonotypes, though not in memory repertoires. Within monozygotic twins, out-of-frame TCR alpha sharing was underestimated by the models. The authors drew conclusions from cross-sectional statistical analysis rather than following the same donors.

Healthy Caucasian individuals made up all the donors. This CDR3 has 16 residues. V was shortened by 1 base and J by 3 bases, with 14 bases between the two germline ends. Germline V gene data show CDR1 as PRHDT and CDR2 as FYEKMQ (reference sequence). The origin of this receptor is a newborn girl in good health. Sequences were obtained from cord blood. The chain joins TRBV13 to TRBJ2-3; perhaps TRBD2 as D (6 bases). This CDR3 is CASSLVSLAETDTQYF. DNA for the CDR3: TGTGCCAGCAGCTTAGTATCACTAGCCGAGACAGATACGCAGTATTTT.